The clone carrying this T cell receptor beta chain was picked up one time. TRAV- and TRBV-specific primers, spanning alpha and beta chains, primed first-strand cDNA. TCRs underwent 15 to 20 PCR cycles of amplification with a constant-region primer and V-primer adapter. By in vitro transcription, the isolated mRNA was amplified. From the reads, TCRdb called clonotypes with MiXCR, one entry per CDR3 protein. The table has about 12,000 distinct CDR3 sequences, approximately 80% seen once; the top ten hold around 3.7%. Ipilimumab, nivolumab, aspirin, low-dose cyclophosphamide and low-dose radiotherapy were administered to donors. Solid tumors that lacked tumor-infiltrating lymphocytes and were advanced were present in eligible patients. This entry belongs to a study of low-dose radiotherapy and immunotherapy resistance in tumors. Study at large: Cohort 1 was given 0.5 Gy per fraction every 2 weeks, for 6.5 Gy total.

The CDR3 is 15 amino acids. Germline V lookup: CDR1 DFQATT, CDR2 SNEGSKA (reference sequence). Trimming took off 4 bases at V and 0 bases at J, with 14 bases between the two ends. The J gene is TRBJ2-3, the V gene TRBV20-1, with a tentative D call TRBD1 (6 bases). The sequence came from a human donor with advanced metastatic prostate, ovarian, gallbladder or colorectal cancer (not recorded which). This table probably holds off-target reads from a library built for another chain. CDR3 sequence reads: CSATPPTGSTDTQYF. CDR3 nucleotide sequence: TGCAGTGCTACTCCTCCCACAGGGAGCACAGATACGCAGTATTTT.